This T cell receptor (beta chain) was documented in a study of blood T cell repertoires in COVID-19 (dated by TCRdb to the early 2020s). General notes on the study: Samples covering the acute and convalescent phases of COVID-19 were provided by collaborators in the United States, Italy and Spain. The prospective study material was composed of cDNA or gDNA derived from T cells, B-cell-depleted T cells, or PBMCs. Where available, HLA class I and class II types were obtained from metadata supplied by the sample provider rather than from assay-based typing. Nearly every sample came with metadata listing a de-identified subject ID, COVID-19 status, age in years and sex. A freely available public database, intended as a resource for researchers studying the immune response to SARS-CoV-2, is where the repertoires were released. The dataset comprised deeply sampled blood TCRbeta repertoires from subjects exposed to, actively infected with, or recovered from COVID-19. Samples were obtained from the ongoing ImmuneRACE study (first 160 participants) and from over a thousand subjects provided by 6 global collaborators.

TCRbeta CDR3 regions were amplified from genomic DNA using the immunoSEQ Assay, a bias-controlled multiplex PCR. Per the original workflow: The number of nucleated cells in each sample was estimated by amplification of reference gene primers within the assay. To quantify the absolute abundance of each unique TCRbeta CDR3 rearrangement, sequence reads were collapsed and filtered. For each sample, productive Simpson clonality was calculated by taking the square root of Simpson's diversity index across productive rearrangements. The table was pulled from immuneACCESS by TCRdb, which kept in-frame rearrangements only. Such tables lose some clones; where checked, under half of the loss comes from unresolved V genes, and the rest has no known cause. V and J calls and clone size come straight from that table; D and trimming were deduced from the DNA. Within this sample are 55,000 to 75,000 clones, with 81% of them counted one time only. Around a tenth of the sample is in the top ten clones.

The paper as a whole reports these results and caveats: Clinical and demographic metadata were provided uncurated, with the amount varying by source and participant.

Each collaborating institution followed its own protocols to collect whole blood in K2EDTA tubes. Collaborator samples were shipped for TCRbeta analysis as frozen whole blood, isolated PBMCs, or DNA extracted from either sample type. Via the germline V gene, CDR1 is SGDLS and CDR2 YYNGEE. The CDR3 goes from the cysteine to the phenylalanine over 16 residues. Kept here is only the CDR3 DNA, which spans 48 bases and is read in frame from base 1. The junction carries 15 bases between V and J, which are trimmed by 3 bases and 3 bases respectively. Note on this clone: The antigen this receptor binds is unknown. Per-base quality was not reported, and no clone a single base away is much larger than it.

The receptor comes from a human donor in a cohort sampled during active COVID-19. Material for sequencing was peripheral blood. Here the chain combines TRBV9 and TRBJ1-4, and the D gene may be TRBD1, 5 bases matching. The CDR3 reads as follows: CASSGGREGANEKLFF. The DNA sequence is as follows: TGTGCCAGCAGCGGGGGCAGGGAAGGAGCTAATGAAAAACTGTTTTTT.